The rows below give T cell receptor beta chains drawn from one sample of a study of T-cell memory formation after mild COVID-19. TCRdb called the 5' RACE reads again in MiXCR, with one record for every CDR3 protein. The data hold about 110,000 distinct CDR3 sequences, with 9.5% to 15% observed a single time. Sequencing used PBMCs or a T cell subset sorted from them (not recorded which). The receptors come from an adult woman who had mild COVID-19 (a few samples of this study predate the infection). Cell type and time point are not known. CDR3s include the opening cysteine and the closing phenylalanine or tryptophan. The D gene is left open where the match is weak. A row's size may be missing; if present it is once, few, many or a size class.

>TRBV29-1|few|.|TRBJ1-2
CSVGGGSSYGYTF
TGCAGCGTTGGAGGAGGGTCAAGCTATGGCTACACCTTC
>TRBV4-2|few|TRBD2|TRBJ2-3
CASSNLGLAGSGDTQYF
TGTGCCAGCAGCAACCTGGGACTAGCGGGATCCGGAGATACGCAGTATTTT
>TRBV4-3|.|.|TRBJ2-2
CASSQDHSSAGELFF
TGCGCCAGCAGCCAAGACCACAGTTCCGCCGGGGAGCTGTTTTTT
>TRBV7-2|few|TRBD2|TRBJ2-5
CASSLDWLAGGIPETQYF
TGTGCCAGCAGCTTAGATTGGCTAGCGGGGGGAATTCCAGAGACCCAGTACTTC
>TRBV24-1|few|.|TRBJ2-1
CATSDPQGGSYNEQFF
TGTGCCACCAGTGATCCACAGGGCGGCTCCTACAATGAGCAGTTCTTC
>TRBV24-1|.|.|TRBJ2-3
CATSDLTDSTDTQYF
TGTGCCACCAGTGACCTTACCGACAGCACAGATACGCAGTATTTT
>TRBV29-1|.|.|TRBJ1-2
CSVEIGIGEVDYGYTF
TGCAGCGTTGAGATTGGTATAGGGGAAGTTGACTATGGCTACACCTTC
>TRBV15|.|TRBD2|TRBJ2-3
CATSRRGLAGTDTQYF
TGTGCCACCAGCAGACGAGGACTAGCGGGGACCGATACGCAGTATTTT
>TRBV19|few|.|TRBJ1-4
CATAGRAGTTNEKLFF
TGTGCCACCGCGGGGAGGGCGGGCACAACTAATGAAAAACTGTTTTTT
>TRBV7-9|many|.|TRBJ2-7
CASSLAVYEQYF
TGTGCCAGCAGCCTCGCGGTCTACGAGCAGTACTTC
>TRBV5-8|.|.|TRBJ2-3
CASSPISDTQYF
TGTGCCAGCAGCCCTATCTCAGATACGCAGTATTTT
>TRBV7-2|few|.|TRBJ2-3
CASSYPGVTDTQYF
TGTGCCAGCAGTTACCCGGGAGTCACAGATACGCAGTATTTT
>TRBV7-8|few|.|TRBJ2-5
CASSLAGGHQETQYF
TGTGCCAGCAGCTTAGCGGGGGGGCACCAAGAGACCCAGTACTTC
>TRBV7-2|.|.|TRBJ2-1
CASSLAVGTPSLNEQFF
TGTGCCAGCAGCTTAGCCGTTGGGACTCCATCCTTAAATGAGCAGTTCTTC
>TRBV9|many|.|TRBJ2-3
CASSPQDGPDTQYF
TGTGCCAGCAGCCCCCAGGATGGTCCGGATACGCAGTATTTT